These 21 T cell receptor beta chains were sequenced from one sample in a study of T cells after yellow fever vaccination. A single record per CDR3 protein comes from TCRdb applying MiXCR to the 5' RACE reads. The repertoire has a few hundred thousand distinct CDR3 sequences, about 3.7% of them found once; the top ten carry roughly a fifth. The source was PBMCs, collected 15 days after the yellow fever booster vaccination. The receptors shown here come from a man aged 18 to 29 who received the YFV17D yellow fever vaccine.

This clonotype has ten or more counts. The chain joins TRBV6-2 or TRBV6-3 to TRBJ2-5, with D possibly TRBD2 on 6 matching bases. The CDR3 has 16 residues. Trimming left V 2 bases short and J 2 bases short, with 15 bases between. Germline-derived CDR1 and CDR2 are MNHEY and SVGEGT. The CDR3 protein is CASSYVLAEPQETQYF. In DNA, the CDR3 is TGTGCCAGCAGTTACGTGTTAGCGGAGCCTCAAGAGACCCAGTACTTC.

This clonotype was seen ten or more times. This rearrangement joins TRBV4-3 to TRBJ2-7; D not certain. CDR1 is LGHNA and CDR2 is YSLEER in the germline V gene. The ends were cut back, 0 bases at V and 7 bases at J, with 7 bases in the middle. The CDR3 totals 12 residues. Written as DNA, the CDR3 is TGCGCCAGCAGCCAAGATCCTGGAGAGCAGTACTTC. This codes for CASSQDPGEQYF.

This clonotype has ten or more counts. The chain carries TRBV5-4 and TRBJ1-1; D gene unclear. The CDR3 runs 15 residues. Trimming left V 0 bases short and J 0 bases short, with 9 bases between. Germline V gene sequence: CDR1 SGHNT, CDR2 YYREEE (reference sequence). The CDR3 is CASSLAGGLNTEAFF. CDR3 DNA: TGTGCCAGCAGCTTGGCGGGCGGATTGAACACTGAAGCTTTCTTT.

By share, this clonotype ranks as medium-sized. The chain carries TRBV6-2 or TRBV6-3 and TRBJ1-6, with D tentatively TRBD1 (5 bases). The ends were cut back, 0 bases at V and 9 bases at J, with 9 bases in the middle. CDR1 is MNHEY and CDR2 is SVGEGT in the germline V gene. This CDR3 is 14 amino acids long. DNA for the CDR3: TGTGCCAGCAGTTACTCGGGGGGGACTTCACCCCTCCACTTT. This codes for CASSYSGGTSPLHF.

This clonotype has a count of ten or more. J is TRBJ2-5 and V is TRBV29-1; D possibly corresponds to TRBD1 (6 bases). Trimming cost V 8 bases and J 8 bases, with 15 bases left between them. The CDR3 length is 11 residues. Germline V gives CDR1 SQVTM, CDR2 ANQGSEA. CDR3 protein: CSRQVFGTQYF. CDR3 nucleotide sequence: TGCAGCCGACAGGTCTTCGGAACCCAGTACTTC.

This clonotype showed up many times. The rearrangement joins TRBV4-1 to TRBJ1-2; TRBD1 agrees at 9 bases. J lost 5 bases, V lost 3 bases, and 10 bases had no gene match. Looked up from germline, CDR1 is MGHRA and CDR2 is YSYEKL. The CDR3 is 16 residues long. CDR3 sequence: CASSHTWTGASYGYTF. The CDR3 region has the DNA TGCGCCAGCAGCCACACCTGGACAGGGGCAAGTTATGGCTACACCTTC.

This clonotype was seen ten or more times. The chain has TRBV5-1 and TRBJ2-7, with D possibly being TRBD1 or TRBD2 (7 bases each). The V gene's germline CDR1 is SGHRS and CDR2 YFSETQ. The CDR3 length is 14 residues. V lost 5 bases to trimming and J lost 2 bases, with 14 bases between them. CDR3 DNA: TGCGCCAGCAGTATCCAGGGGGGGCCCTACGAGCAGTACTTC. This sequence encodes CASSIQGGPYEQYF.

The rearrangement links TRBV5-4 to TRBJ2-6; D ambiguous. The CDR3 is made up of 16 amino acids. Germline assignment: CDR1 SGHNT and CDR2 YYREEE (reference sequence). Deletions cut 4 bases from V and 4 bases from J, with 15 bases between. The CDR3 loop reads CASSPGYALGANVLTF. CDR3 nucleotide sequence: TGTGCCAGCAGCCCCGGTTACGCGTTAGGGGCCAACGTCCTGACTTTC.

This clonotype has at least ten counts. The chain couples TRBV5-1 to TRBJ2-5; 8 nucleotides match TRBD1. Germline CDR1 SGHRS, CDR2 YFSETQ. This CDR3 has 15 amino acids. V shed 1 base, J shed 5 bases, and the junction held 7 bases outside the gene matches. This CDR3 is CASSLTAGGGETQYF. CDR3 nucleotide sequence: TGCGCCAGCAGCTTGACGGCAGGGGGCGGGGAGACCCAGTACTTC.

Ten or more counts support this clonotype. The rearrangement links TRBV12-3 or TRBV12-4 to TRBJ1-1, with no clear D. V shed 0 bases and J shed 1 base, with 18 bases lying between them. This CDR3 is 18 amino acids long. The CDR3 coding sequence is TGTGCCAGCAGTTTAGCGGGTTTTAGGGTGGGGTCGAACACTGAAGCTTTCTTT. This codes for CASSLAGFRVGSNTEAFF.

This clonotype was seen many times. The V and J genes are TRBV20-1 and TRBJ1-1; D not certain. The CDR3 covers 12 residues. CDR1 is DFQATT and CDR2 is SNEGSKA in the germline V gene (reference sequence). V dropped 4 bases and J dropped 1 base, with 7 bases sitting between them. The CDR3: CSATVWNTEAFF. CDR3 DNA: TGCAGTGCTACCGTATGGAACACTGAAGCTTTCTTT.

This clonotype was counted many times. The chain joins TRBV7-3 to TRBJ2-1, with 8 nucleotides matching TRBD2. CDR3 size: 13 residues. The V gene's germline CDR1 is SGHTA and CDR2 FQGTGA. V shed 6 bases, J shed 7 bases, and the junction held 5 bases outside the gene matches. CDR3 nucleotide sequence: TGTGCCAGCAGTCACGGGGGGGGAAATGAGCAGTTCTTC. Translating gives CASSHGGGNEQFF.

This clonotype was counted many times. One junction end disagrees with the germline gene, perhaps due to a read error. The rearrangement links TRBV5-1 to TRBJ2-2; D is possibly TRBD1 (5 bases). Germline V lookup: CDR1 SGHRS, CDR2 YFSETQ. The CDR3 has 14 residues. CDR3 nucleotides: TGCGCCAGCAGGTTGGACACAAGGACCGGGGAGCTGTTTTTT. Amino acids: CASRLDTRTGELFF.

This clonotype was counted a few times. The gene calls are TRBV20-1 and TRBJ1-2; weak D call: TRBD1 (5 bases). Between the trimmed V and J ends, which lost 0 bases and 8 bases, there was a span of 13 bases. The length of the CDR3 is 13 residues. CDR1 and CDR2 from the germline V gene are DFQATT and SNEGSKA (reference sequence). The CDR3 region has the DNA TGCAGTGCTAGAGATCTACAGGTCCTCGGCTACACCTTC. It translates to CSARDLQVLGYTF.

This clonotype showed up many times. V and J are TRBV18 and TRBJ2-6, with D unclear. The germline V and J ends were trimmed by 0 bases and 2 bases, with 2 bases remaining between them. The V gene's germline CDR1 is KGHSH and CDR2 LQKENI. This CDR3 comprises 14 residues. The CDR3 DNA reads as TGTGCCAGCTCACCACCGGCTGGGGCCAACGTCCTGACTTTC. It encodes CASSPPAGANVLTF.

This clonotype has ten or more counts. The chain combines TRBV5-6 with TRBJ2-5; tentative D call: TRBD1 (6 bases). The V and J ends lost 0 bases and 5 bases respectively, with 11 bases between them. This CDR3 region has 14 residues. In germline, CDR1 is SGHDT, CDR2 YYEEEE. CDR3 loop: CASSLARGWETQYF. CDR3 coding DNA: TGTGCCAGCAGCTTGGCCAGGGGTTGGGAGACCCAGTACTTC.

In this sample, this clonotype turned up many times. The chain employs TRBV7-2 and TRBJ2-5, with TRBD2 matching over 11 bases. This CDR3 comprises 16 residues. CDR1 is SGHTA, CDR2 FQGNSA, per germline. The V gene end was trimmed by 4 bases and the J gene end by 0 bases; junction bases not matched to a gene: 4. The CDR3 DNA reads TGTGCCAGCAGCTCACTAGCGGGGGTGTACCAAGAGACCCAGTACTTC. Its protein product is CASSSLAGVYQETQYF.

This clonotype was observed many times. The chain carries TRBV12-3 or TRBV12-4 and TRBJ2-7; no firm D call. V lost 5 bases to trimming and J lost 3 bases, with 11 bases between them. The CDR3 totals 13 residues. The CDR3 reads CASSMSNFYEQYF. CDR3 DNA: TGTGCCAGCAGTATGTCAAACTTCTACGAGCAGTACTTC.

This clonotype appeared many times. The rearrangement links TRBV20-1 to TRBJ1-1; D is ambiguous. V was shortened by 2 bases and J by 4 bases, with 14 bases between the two germline ends. This CDR3 has 14 amino acids. Germline V lookup: CDR1 DFQATT, CDR2 SNEGSKA (reference sequence). The CDR3, as DNA: TGCAGTGCTAGACCCCAAGGGCCTCGCACTGAAGCTTTCTTT. The encoded protein is CSARPQGPRTEAFF.

This clonotype was recorded many times. The rearrangement uses TRBV29-1 and TRBJ1-6; 7 bases agree with TRBD1. This CDR3 spans 11 amino acids. Germline V CDR1 and CDR2: SQVTM, ANQGSEA. The J segment lost 14 bases and the V segment lost 7 bases, leaving 8 bases of the junction unmatched. CDR3 nucleotides: TGCAGCGGGTTGACAGGGCACACCCTCCACTTT. Translating gives CSGLTGHTLHF.

This clonotype was counted many times. This chain links TRBV4-1 with TRBJ1-5; a weak D match, TRBD1 (5 bases). Germline V gene lookup returns CDR1 MGHRA and CDR2 YSYEKL. Trimming cost V 1 base and J 6 bases, with 16 bases left between them. This CDR3 contains 16 residues. The CDR3 bases are TGCGCCAGCAGCCAAGTCGGCAGATTAAGGGGTCAGCCCCAGCATTTT. Its translation: CASSQVGRLRGQPQHF.